This T cell receptor (beta chain) originates from a study of T cell responses to AZD1222 COVID-19 vaccine. Germline loops: CDR1 SQVTM, CDR2 ANQGSEA. The CDR3 covers 11 residues. Trimming stripped 1 base from V and 10 bases from J, with 10 bases between. Libraries were prepared by immunoSEQ multiplex PCR; TCRdb keeps only in-frame clonotypes and omits some of them. The sample lists 150,000 to 200,000 clones; about 85% were seen once. A note on this clone: Its target is not known.

Study-wide results and limits: Nearly half of spike-specific TCRs reportedly target unmutated variant regions. At 160-218 and 743-854, vaccine-associated CD4 TCRs were dominant, and they spanned spike.

This receptor was obtained from an adult in good health. V is TRBV29-1 and J is TRBJ1-1, with D perhaps matching TRBD1 (5 bases). The sequencing here drew on peripheral blood, taken on day 0 of AZD1222 vaccination. The CDR3 region is CSVEVGLSAFF. DNA for the CDR3: TGCAGCGTTGAAGTGGGGCTATCAGCTTTCTTT.